This passage covers 4 T cell receptor beta chains from one sample sequenced in a study of cytotoxic CD8 clonotypes in ibrutinib-treated CLL. Sequencing was performed with immunoSEQ multiplex PCR; in TCRdb, only in-frame clones are kept and a portion is missing. The sample holds approximately 350,000 clones; about 64% are singletons and the top ten take roughly 6.3%. The source material was PBMCs, sampled after 36 months of ibrutinib treatment. These TCRs come from a human donor with chronic lymphocytic leukemia.

This rearrangement joins TRBV9 to TRBJ2-7; D is possibly TRBD1 or TRBD2 (6 bases each). The germline V gene has CDR1 SGDLS and CDR2 YYNGEE. This CDR3 is 15 amino acids long. The V gene lost 6 bases and the J gene lost 7 bases, with 23 bases spanning the gap. CDR3 sequence (DNA): TGTGCCAGCATCCCCCCCCTCGGGGGCGCGGGGGAGCAGTACTTC. This codes for CASIPPLGGAGEQYF. Combining the CDR3 with reference TRBV9 and TRBJ2-7 gives the whole variable domain DSGVTQTPKHLITATGQRVTLRCSPRSGDLSVYWYQQSLDQGLQFLIQYYNGEERAKGNILERFSAQQFPDLHSELNLSSLELGDSALYFCASIPPLGGAGEQYFGPGTRLTVT.

This clone was recorded a few times. The rearrangement links TRBV4-1 to TRBJ1-2, with TRBD1 as a possible D gene (5 bases). This CDR3 is built from 14 residues. The germline V gene has CDR1 MGHRA and CDR2 YSYEKL. Trimming removed 2 bases from V and 5 bases from J, with 12 bases in between. CDR3 in amino acids: CASSQNGGIYGYTF. As DNA, the CDR3 is TGCGCCAGCAGCCAAAATGGGGGAATTTATGGCTACACCTTC.

V and J are TRBV28 and TRBJ2-3; D remains unclear. Germline CDR1 MDHEN, CDR2 SYDVKM. V was shortened by 6 bases and J by 2 bases, with 21 bases between the two germline ends. The CDR3 is 17 amino acids. DNA of the CDR3: TGTGCCAGCAGCTCCCCCGGGTTAAGTCACGACACAGATACGCAGTATTTT. Translated, it gives CASSSPGLSHDTDTQYF.

The V and J genes are TRBV2 and TRBJ2-7; TRBD1 matches 7 bases. The germline V gene encodes CDR1 SNHLY and CDR2 FYNNEI. The CDR3 consists of 14 residues. J lost 0 bases, V lost 6 bases, and 5 bases had no gene match. The DNA of the CDR3 is TGTGCCAGCAGGAGGGACAGAAACTCCTACGAGCAGTACTTC. Translated, it gives CASRRDRNSYEQYF.